This is a list of T cell receptor beta chains from one sample in a study of T cells after yellow fever vaccination. One entry per CDR3 protein, called by TCRdb with MiXCR from the 5' RACE reads. Among a few hundred thousand distinct CDR3 sequences listed, 8% to 10% were seen once. Sequences were derived from PBMCs, sampled on the day of the first yellow fever vaccination. The receptors come from a man younger than 30 who received the YFV17D yellow fever vaccine. Both conserved end residues are part of each CDR3. A D gene is named only where the DNA matches it firmly. Part of the rows lack a size; the others show once, few, many or a class for expanded clones.

cdr3_nt: TGTGCCAGCGGTGGCAGGCCCTACAATGAGCAGTTCTTC
cdr3_aa: CASGGRPYNEQFF
v_call: TRBV9
clone_size: many
j_call: TRBJ2-1
d_call: -

cdr3_nt: TGTGCCAGCAGATATGGGGGGGGCGAGCAGTACTTC
cdr3_aa: CASRYGGGEQYF
v_call: TRBV12-3/TRBV12-4
clone_size: -
j_call: TRBJ2-7
d_call: TRBD2

cdr3_nt: TGTGCCAGCAGCGCAGGTGGCTACACCTTC
cdr3_aa: CASSAGGYTF
v_call: TRBV12-3/TRBV12-4
clone_size: many
j_call: TRBJ1-2
d_call: -

cdr3_nt: TGTGCCAGTAGGCTTGAGGGGTCCTATAATTCACCCCTCCACTTT
cdr3_aa: CASRLEGSYNSPLHF
v_call: TRBV19
clone_size: few
j_call: TRBJ1-6
d_call: -

cdr3_nt: TGCGCCAGCAGCCTTAGCGGGGCCACAGATACGCAGTATTTT
cdr3_aa: CASSLSGATDTQYF
v_call: TRBV4-1
clone_size: few
j_call: TRBJ2-3
d_call: TRBD2

cdr3_nt: TGTGCCTGGAGTGAGAACTATGGCTACACCTTC
cdr3_aa: CAWSENYGYTF
v_call: TRBV30
clone_size: -
j_call: TRBJ1-2
d_call: -

cdr3_nt: TGTGCCAGCAGCGGTACCGGGACACAAAGAAACACCATATATTTT
cdr3_aa: CASSGTGTQRNTIYF
v_call: TRBV6-5
clone_size: many
j_call: TRBJ1-3
d_call: -

cdr3_nt: TGTGCCAGCAGCCAAGAGGAAGCGGGGAGCAATGAGCAGTTCTTC
cdr3_aa: CASSQEEAGSNEQFF
v_call: TRBV4-2
clone_size: few
j_call: TRBJ2-1
d_call: TRBD2

cdr3_nt: TGTGCCAGCAGTCCACCATTGAACACTGAAGCTTTCTTT
cdr3_aa: CASSPPLNTEAFF
v_call: TRBV6-6
clone_size: many
j_call: TRBJ1-1
d_call: -

cdr3_nt: TGTGCCAGCAGCGCCGGGACTAGCGGGGAAGCCGAGACCCAGTACTTC
cdr3_aa: CASSAGTSGEAETQYF
v_call: TRBV5-5
clone_size: -
j_call: TRBJ2-5
d_call: TRBD2

cdr3_nt: TGCAGTGCTAGAGGGACAGGGATTGGTGAAAAACTGTTTTTT
cdr3_aa: CSARGTGIGEKLFF
v_call: TRBV20-1
clone_size: many
j_call: TRBJ1-4
d_call: TRBD1

cdr3_nt: TGTGCCAGCAGCGCACCCCCTCGACTAGCGGTTTACAATGAGCAGTTCTTC
cdr3_aa: CASSAPPRLAVYNEQFF
v_call: TRBV7-9
clone_size: few
j_call: TRBJ2-1
d_call: TRBD2

cdr3_nt: TGCAGTGCTAGGGGGACAGACACAGATACGCAGTATTTT
cdr3_aa: CSARGTDTDTQYF
v_call: TRBV20-1
clone_size: -
j_call: TRBJ2-3
d_call: TRBD1

cdr3_nt: TGTGCCACCAGCAGAGGCCGGACCGGCTCCTACGAGCAGTACTTC
cdr3_aa: CATSRGRTGSYEQYF
v_call: TRBV15
clone_size: -
j_call: TRBJ2-7
d_call: -

cdr3_nt: TGCGCCAGCAGCCAAGAGCCCAGGGGGAGCACCGGGGAGCTGTTTTTT
cdr3_aa: CASSQEPRGSTGELFF
v_call: TRBV4-3
clone_size: few
j_call: TRBJ2-2
d_call: TRBD1

cdr3_nt: TGTGCCAGCAGTTTGTCGGGGCTACCCTACGAGCAGTACTTC
cdr3_aa: CASSLSGLPYEQYF
v_call: TRBV12-3/TRBV12-4
clone_size: -
j_call: TRBJ2-7
d_call: -

cdr3_nt: TGCAGCGAACGGACAGCCCCCTACAATGAGCAGTTCTTC
cdr3_aa: CSERTAPYNEQFF
v_call: TRBV29-1
clone_size: few
j_call: TRBJ2-1
d_call: -